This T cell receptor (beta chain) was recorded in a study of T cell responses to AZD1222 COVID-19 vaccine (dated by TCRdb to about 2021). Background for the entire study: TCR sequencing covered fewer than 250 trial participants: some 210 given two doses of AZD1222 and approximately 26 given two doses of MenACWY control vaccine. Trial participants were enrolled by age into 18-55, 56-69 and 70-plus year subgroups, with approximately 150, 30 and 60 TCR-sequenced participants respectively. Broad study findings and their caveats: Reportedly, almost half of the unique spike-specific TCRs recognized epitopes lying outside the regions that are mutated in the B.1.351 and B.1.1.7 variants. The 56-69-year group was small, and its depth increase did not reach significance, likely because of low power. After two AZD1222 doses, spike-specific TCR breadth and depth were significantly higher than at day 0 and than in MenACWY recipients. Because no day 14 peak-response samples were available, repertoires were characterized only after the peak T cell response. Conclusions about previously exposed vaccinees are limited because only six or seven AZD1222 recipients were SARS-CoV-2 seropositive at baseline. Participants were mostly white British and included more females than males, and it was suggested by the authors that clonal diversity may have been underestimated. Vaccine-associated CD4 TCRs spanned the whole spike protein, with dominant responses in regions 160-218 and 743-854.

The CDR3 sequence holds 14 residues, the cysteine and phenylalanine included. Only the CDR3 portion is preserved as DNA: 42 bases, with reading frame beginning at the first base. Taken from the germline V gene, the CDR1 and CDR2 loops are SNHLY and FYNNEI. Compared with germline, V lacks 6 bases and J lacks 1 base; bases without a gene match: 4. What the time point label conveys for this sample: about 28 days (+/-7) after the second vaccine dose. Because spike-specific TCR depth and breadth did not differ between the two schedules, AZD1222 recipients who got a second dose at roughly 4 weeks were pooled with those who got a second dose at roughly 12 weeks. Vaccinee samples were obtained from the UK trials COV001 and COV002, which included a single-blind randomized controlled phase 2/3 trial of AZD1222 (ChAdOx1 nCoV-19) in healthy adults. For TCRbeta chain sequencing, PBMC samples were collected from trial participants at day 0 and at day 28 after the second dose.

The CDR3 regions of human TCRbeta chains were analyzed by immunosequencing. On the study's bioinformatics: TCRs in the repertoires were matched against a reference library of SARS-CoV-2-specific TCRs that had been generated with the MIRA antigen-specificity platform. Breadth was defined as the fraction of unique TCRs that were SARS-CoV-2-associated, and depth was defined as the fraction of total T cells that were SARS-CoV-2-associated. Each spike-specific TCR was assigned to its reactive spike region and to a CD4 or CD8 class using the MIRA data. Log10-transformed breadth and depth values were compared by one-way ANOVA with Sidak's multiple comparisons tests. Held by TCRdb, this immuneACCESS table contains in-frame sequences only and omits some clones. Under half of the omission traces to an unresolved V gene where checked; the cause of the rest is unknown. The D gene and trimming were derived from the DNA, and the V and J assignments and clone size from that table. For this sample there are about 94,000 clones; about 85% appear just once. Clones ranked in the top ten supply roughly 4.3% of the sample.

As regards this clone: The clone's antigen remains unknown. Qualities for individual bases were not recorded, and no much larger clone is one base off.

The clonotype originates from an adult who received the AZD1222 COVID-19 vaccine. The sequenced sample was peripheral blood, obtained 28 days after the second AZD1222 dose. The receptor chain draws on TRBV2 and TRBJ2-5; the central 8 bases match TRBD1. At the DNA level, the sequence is TGTGCCAGCAGCAGACAGGGGAGCCAAGAGACCCAGTACTTC. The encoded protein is CASSRQGSQETQYF. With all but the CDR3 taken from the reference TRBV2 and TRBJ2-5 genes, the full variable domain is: EPEVTQTPSHQVTQMGQEVILRCVPISNHLYFYWYRQILGQKVEFLVSFYNNEISEKSEIFDDQFSVERPDGSNFTLKIRSTKLEDSAMYFCASSRQGSQETQYFGPGTRLLVL.